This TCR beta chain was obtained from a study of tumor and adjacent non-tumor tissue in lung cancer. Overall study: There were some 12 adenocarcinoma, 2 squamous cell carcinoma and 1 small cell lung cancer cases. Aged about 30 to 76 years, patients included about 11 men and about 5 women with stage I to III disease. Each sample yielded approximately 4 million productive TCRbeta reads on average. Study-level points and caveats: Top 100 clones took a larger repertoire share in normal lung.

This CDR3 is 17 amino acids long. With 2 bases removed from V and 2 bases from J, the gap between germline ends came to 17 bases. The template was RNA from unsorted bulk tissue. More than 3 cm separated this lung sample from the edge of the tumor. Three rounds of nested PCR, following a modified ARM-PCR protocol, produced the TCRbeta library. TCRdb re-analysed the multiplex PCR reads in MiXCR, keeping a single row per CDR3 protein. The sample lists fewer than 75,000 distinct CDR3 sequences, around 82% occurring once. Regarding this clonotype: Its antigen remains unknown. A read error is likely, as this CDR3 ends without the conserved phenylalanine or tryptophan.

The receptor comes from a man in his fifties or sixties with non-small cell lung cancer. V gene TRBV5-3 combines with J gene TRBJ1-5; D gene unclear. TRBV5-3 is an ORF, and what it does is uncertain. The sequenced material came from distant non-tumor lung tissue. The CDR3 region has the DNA TGTGCCAGAAGCTTCCCCGATCAGGCACACCGCAATCAGCCCCAGCATTCT. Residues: CARSFPDQAHRNQPQHS.